This T cell receptor (beta chain) comes out of a study of blood T cell repertoires in COVID-19. The overall study: Acute and convalescent COVID-19 specimens originated in the United States, Italy and Spain.

From germline, CDR1 is SGHVS and CDR2 FNYEAQ. V lost 2 bases to trimming and J lost 4 bases; unmatched junction nucleotides: 0. CDR3 length: 14 residues. In the source study's methods: It was from reference gene primer amplification that nucleated cell counts were estimated. Profiled with immunoSEQ multiplex PCR; TCRdb holds only in-frame clones, not every one. Clone size and the V and J calls come from that table; the DNA yielded D and trimming. Among approximately 300,000 clones listed, roughly 89% were seen once. The rearrangement joins TRBV7-6 to TRBJ2-1; 9 bases fit TRBD2. The TCR was taken from a man aged 55 to 69 who had recovered from COVID-19. Sequencing used PBMCs or T cells enriched from blood (not recorded which). The CDR3 DNA reads TGTGCCAGCAGCTTAACTAGCGGGTACAATGAGCAGTTCTTC. Its translation: CASSLTSGYNEQFF. Using reference TRBV7-6 and TRBJ2-1 for the parts outside the CDR3, the full variable domain is GAGVSQSPRYKVTKRGQDVALRCDPISGHVSLYWYRQALGQGPEFLTYFNYEAQQDKSGLPNDRFSAERPEGSISTLTIQRTEQRDSAMYRCASSLTSGYNEQFFGPGTRLTVL.